Reported below is one T cell receptor beta chain. This specimen belongs to a study of cytomegalovirus exposure and HLA in healthy donors. Primers included in the PCR were 60 Vbeta and 13 Jbeta primers. This table comes from immunoSEQ multiplex PCR, and its TCRdb copy is limited to in-frame clones, with some not included. The profile shows roughly 190,000 clones, 79% of them singletons. The TCR was taken from a woman aged 45-65 years in good health and CMV-seronegative. The sample consisted of PBMCs.

CDR3 nucleotide sequence: TGCGCCAGCAGCTCGCAGGGAACAGATACGCAGTATTTT. It translates to CASSSQGTDTQYF. The chain combines TRBV5-1 with TRBJ2-3; maybe TRBD1 (5 bases). Trimming left V 3 bases short and J 3 bases short, with 8 bases between. Looked up from germline, CDR1 is SGHRS and CDR2 is YFSETQ. CDR3 size: 13 residues.